This passage covers 6 T cell receptor beta chains from one sample sequenced in a study of cytomegalovirus exposure and HLA in healthy donors. Only in-frame clones appear in the TCRdb table, and some are missing; sequencing was by immunoSEQ multiplex PCR. Of approximately 160,000 clones listed, 80% to 85% are singletons. The sample was PBMCs. The receptors come from a man aged 25 to 45 in good health and CMV-seropositive.

This clone was detected a few times. The V and J genes are TRBV5-6 and TRBJ1-4; 7 bases agree with TRBD1. V shed 5 bases and J 7 bases; nucleotides not matched to a gene: 8. The CDR3 totals 14 residues. CDR1 is SGHDT and CDR2 is YYEEEE in the germline V gene. The CDR3 sequence: CASRQTGMGEKLFF. For the CDR3, the DNA is TGTGCCAGCAGGCAGACAGGGATGGGTGAAAAACTGTTTTTT.

This chain uses TRBV27 with TRBJ2-2; TRBD2 is a possible D gene (5 bases). Deletions cut 6 bases from V and 2 bases from J, with 19 bases between. The CDR3 extends over 17 amino acids. Germline V gene sequence: CDR1 MNHEY, CDR2 SMNVEV (reference sequence). The CDR3: CASSLTARDPNTGELFF. DNA of the CDR3: TGTGCCAGCAGCCTCACGGCCCGGGATCCAAACACCGGGGAGCTGTTTTTT.

This clone was recorded a few times. The rearrangement uses TRBV7-2 and TRBJ2-7; TRBD1 agrees at 8 bases. The CDR3 covers 14 residues. V dropped 3 bases and J dropped 6; count of bases not matched to a gene: 7. Germline V gene lookup returns CDR1 SGHTA and CDR2 FQGNSA. In DNA form, the CDR3 reads TGTGCCAGCAGCTTCTCCGGGACAGGTACCGAGCAGTACTTC. Translating it yields CASSFSGTGTEQYF.

This CDR3 reads CAWGPNTEAFF. CDR3 nucleotide sequence: TGTGCCTGGGGGCCCAACACTGAAGCTTTCTTT. The rearrangement links TRBV30 to TRBJ1-1; no definite D call. Looked up from germline, CDR1 is GTSNPN and CDR2 is SVGIG (reference sequence). The CDR3 is 11 residues long. Between the trimmed V and J ends, which lost 5 bases and 2 bases, there was a span of 6 bases. Variable domain in full (rest from reference TRBV30 and TRBJ1-1): SQTIHQWPATLVQPVGSPLSLECTVEGTSNPNLYWYRQAAGRGLQLLFYSVGIGQISSEVPQNLSASRPQDRQFILSSKKLLLSDSGFYLCAWGPNTEAFFGQGTRLTVV.

The chain carries TRBV27 and TRBJ1-2; 8 bases line up with TRBD1. J was trimmed by 1 base and V by 5 bases; bases with no gene match: 6. The CDR3 length is 15 residues. Germline CDR1 is MNHEY and CDR2 is SMNVEV (reference sequence). This chain's CDR3 is CASSATGGGNYGYTF. CDR3 bases: TGTGCCAGCAGTGCTACAGGGGGAGGTAACTATGGCTACACCTTC.

The genes are TRBV6-5 and TRBJ1-2; TRBD1 is a possible D gene (6 bases). This CDR3 is 15 amino acids long. V was trimmed by 8 bases and J by 3 bases, leaving 19 bases between them. The germline CDR1 and CDR2 sequences are MNHEY and SVGAGI. DNA for the CDR3: TGTGCCAGCCTAAAGGGGGGGGCGACGGACTATGGCTACACCTTC. Its translation is CASLKGGATDYGYTF.